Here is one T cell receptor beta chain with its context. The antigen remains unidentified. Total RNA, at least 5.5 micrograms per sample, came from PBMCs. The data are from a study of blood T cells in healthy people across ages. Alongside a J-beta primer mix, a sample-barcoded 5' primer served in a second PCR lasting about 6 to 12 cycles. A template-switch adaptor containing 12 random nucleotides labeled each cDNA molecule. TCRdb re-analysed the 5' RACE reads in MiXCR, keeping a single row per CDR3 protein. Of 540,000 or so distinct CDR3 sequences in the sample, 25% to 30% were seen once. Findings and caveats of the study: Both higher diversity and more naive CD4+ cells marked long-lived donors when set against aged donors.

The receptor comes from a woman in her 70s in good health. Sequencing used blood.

For the CDR3, the DNA is TGTGCCAGCAGCTGGGGAGTACAGGGATACGAGACCCAGTACTTC. Protein sequence: CASSWGVQGYETQYF. This chain uses TRBV6-2 or TRBV6-3 with TRBJ2-5; D might be TRBD1 (6 bases). Trimming removed 6 bases from V and 5 bases from J, with 19 bases in between. CDR3 length: 15 residues. The germline gives CDR1 MNHEY, CDR2 SVGEGT.